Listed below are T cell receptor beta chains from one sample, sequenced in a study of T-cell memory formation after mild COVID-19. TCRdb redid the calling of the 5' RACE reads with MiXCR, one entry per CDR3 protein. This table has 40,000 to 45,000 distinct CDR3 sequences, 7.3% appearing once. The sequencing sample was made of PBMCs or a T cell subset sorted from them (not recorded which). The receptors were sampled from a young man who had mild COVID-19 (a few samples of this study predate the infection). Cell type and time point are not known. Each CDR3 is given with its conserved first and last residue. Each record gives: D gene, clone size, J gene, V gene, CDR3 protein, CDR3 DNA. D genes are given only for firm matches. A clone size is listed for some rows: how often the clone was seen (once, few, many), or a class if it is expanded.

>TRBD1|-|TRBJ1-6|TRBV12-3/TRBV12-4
CASRPGTGNSPLHF
TGTGCCAGCAGACCCGGGACAGGGAATTCACCCCTCCACTTT
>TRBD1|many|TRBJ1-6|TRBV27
CASSLETGGHLHF
TGTGCCAGCAGTCTCGAGACAGGGGGACACCTCCACTTT
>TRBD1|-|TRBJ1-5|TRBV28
CASSLPGTGRQPQHF
TGTGCCAGCAGTCTGCCCGGGACAGGGAGACAGCCCCAGCATTTT
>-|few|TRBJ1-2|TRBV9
CASSFRLGGGYTF
TGTGCCAGCAGCTTCCGGTTAGGGGGGGGCTACACCTTC
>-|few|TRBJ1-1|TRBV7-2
CASSLHSTNTEAFF
TGTGCCAGCAGCTTACACAGCACCAACACTGAAGCTTTCTTT
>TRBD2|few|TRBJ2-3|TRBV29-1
CSGRLAGGDTQYF
TGCAGCGGACGACTAGCGGGAGGGGATACGCAGTATTTT
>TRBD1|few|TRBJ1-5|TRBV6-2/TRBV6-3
CASSPGLRGDQPQHF
TGTGCCAGCAGTCCGGGACTCAGGGGGGATCAGCCCCAGCATTTT
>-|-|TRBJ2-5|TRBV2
CASNNRGGRGETQYF
TGTGCCAGCAATAATCGCGGGGGCCGAGGAGAGACCCAGTACTTC
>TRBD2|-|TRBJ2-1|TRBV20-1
CSARGIIASRGINEQFF
TGCAGTGCTAGAGGCATAATAGCGTCGCGGGGGATTAATGAGCAGTTCTTC
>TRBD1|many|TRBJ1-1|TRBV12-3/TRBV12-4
CASRDRQTEAFF
TGTGCCAGTCGGGACAGGCAGACTGAAGCTTTCTTT
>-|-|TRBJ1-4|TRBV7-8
CASSPGGWEKLFF
TGTGCCAGCAGCCCGGGGGGTTGGGAAAAACTGTTTTTT